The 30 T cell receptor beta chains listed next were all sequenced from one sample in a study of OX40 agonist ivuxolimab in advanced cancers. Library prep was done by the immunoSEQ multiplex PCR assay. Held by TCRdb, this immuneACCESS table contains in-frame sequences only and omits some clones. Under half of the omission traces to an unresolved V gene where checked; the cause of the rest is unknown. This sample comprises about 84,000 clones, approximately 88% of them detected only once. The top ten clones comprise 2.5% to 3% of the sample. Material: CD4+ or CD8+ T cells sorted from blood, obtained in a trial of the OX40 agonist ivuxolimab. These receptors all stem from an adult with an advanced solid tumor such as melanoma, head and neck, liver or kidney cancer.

The CDR3 here is CASPYSSGAITYEQYV. CDR3 DNA: TGCGCCAGCCCATATTCTAGCGGAGCCATAACCTACGAGCAGTACGTC. The gene calls are TRBV5-1 and TRBJ2-7; 7 bases fit TRBD2. V shed 7 bases, J shed 2 bases, and the junction held 15 bases outside the gene matches. CDR1 and CDR2 (germline): SGHRS, YFSETQ. The CDR3 is made up of 16 amino acids.

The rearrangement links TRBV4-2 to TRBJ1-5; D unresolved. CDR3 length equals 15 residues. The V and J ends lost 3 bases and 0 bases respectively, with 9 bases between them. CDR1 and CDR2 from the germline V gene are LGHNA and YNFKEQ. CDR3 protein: CASSHGMSSNQPQHF. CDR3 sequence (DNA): TGTGCCAGCAGCCACGGAATGAGTAGCAATCAGCCCCAGCATTTT.

CDR3 residues: CASSEAGQGITEAFF. The CDR3 region has the DNA TGTGCCAGCAGTGAAGCGGGACAGGGTATCACTGAAGCTTTCTTT. V usage is TRBV6-1 and J usage is TRBJ1-1, with 9 nucleotides matching TRBD1. V shed 0 bases, J shed 4 bases, and the junction held 3 bases outside the gene matches. This CDR3 is built from 15 residues. Germline V gene lookup returns CDR1 MNHNS and CDR2 SASEGT.

The CDR3 DNA sequence: TGTGCCAGCAGTGAAAATACAGGGGGGCGGCTGTTTTTT. Translation gives CASSENTGGRLFF. This chain connects TRBV2 to TRBJ1-4; TRBD1 agrees at 8 bases. This CDR3 spans 13 amino acids. CDR1 SNHLY and CDR2 FYNNEI come from the germline V gene. Trimming took 2 bases from V and 14 from J; bases not matched to a gene: 7.

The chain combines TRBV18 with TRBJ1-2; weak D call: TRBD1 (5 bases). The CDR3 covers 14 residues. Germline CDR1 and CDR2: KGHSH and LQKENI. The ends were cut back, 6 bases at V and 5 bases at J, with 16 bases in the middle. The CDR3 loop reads CASSPTGTEYGYTF. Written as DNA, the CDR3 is TGTGCCAGCTCCCCGACTGGGACGGAATATGGCTACACCTTC.

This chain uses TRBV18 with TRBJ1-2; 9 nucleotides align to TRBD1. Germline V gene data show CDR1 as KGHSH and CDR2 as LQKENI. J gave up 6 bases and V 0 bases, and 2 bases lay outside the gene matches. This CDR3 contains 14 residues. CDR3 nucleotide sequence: TGTGCCAGCTCACCACCGGGGGACAGGGATGGCTACACCTTC. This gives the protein CASSPPGDRDGYTF.

As DNA, the CDR3 is TGTGCCAGCGTAGGGCCGGGGGAAGAGACCCAGTACTTC. Translated, it gives CASVGPGEETQYF. The chain is built from TRBV7-9 and TRBJ2-5; tentative D call: TRBD2 (6 bases). The CDR3 loop spans 13 amino acids. CDR1 SEHNR and CDR2 FQNEAQ come from the germline V gene (reference sequence). The ends were cut back, 8 bases at V and 3 bases at J, with 13 bases in the middle.

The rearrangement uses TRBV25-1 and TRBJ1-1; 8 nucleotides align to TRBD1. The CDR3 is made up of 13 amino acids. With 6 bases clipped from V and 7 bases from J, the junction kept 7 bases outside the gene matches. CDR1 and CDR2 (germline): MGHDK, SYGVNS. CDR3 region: CASRKGQGIEAFF. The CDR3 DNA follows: TGTGCCAGCAGGAAAGGACAGGGAATTGAAGCTTTCTTT.

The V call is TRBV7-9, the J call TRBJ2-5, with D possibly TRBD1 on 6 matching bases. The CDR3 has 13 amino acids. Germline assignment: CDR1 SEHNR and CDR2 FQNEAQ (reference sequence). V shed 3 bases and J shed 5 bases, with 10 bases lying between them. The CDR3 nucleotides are TGTGCCAGCAGCTTGGGGACATTGGAGACCCAGTACTTC. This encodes CASSLGTLETQYF. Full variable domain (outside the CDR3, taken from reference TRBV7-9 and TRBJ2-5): DTGVSQNPRHKITKRGQNVTFRCDPISEHNRLYWYRQTLGQGPEFLTYFQNEAQLEKSRLLSDRFSAERPKGSFSTLEIQRTEQGDSAMYLCASSLGTLETQYFGPGTRLLVL.

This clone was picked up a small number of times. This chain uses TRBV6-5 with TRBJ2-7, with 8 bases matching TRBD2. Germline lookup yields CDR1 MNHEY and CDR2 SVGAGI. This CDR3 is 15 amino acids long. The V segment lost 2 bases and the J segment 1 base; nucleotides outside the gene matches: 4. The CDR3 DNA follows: TGTGCCAGCAGTTACAGGGCTAGCGGGTCCTACGAGCAGTACGTC. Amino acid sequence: CASSYRASGSYEQYV.

The CDR3 DNA follows: TGTGCCAGCAGCTTAGGGGTCGCGCAGGGCCCTTTGGGCTACACCTTC. This codes for CASSLGVAQGPLGYTF. The rearrangement links TRBV7-2 to TRBJ1-2, with D possibly matching TRBD1 (5 bases). The CDR3 covers 16 residues. V lost 1 base and J lost 8, with 20 bases in between. Germline CDR1 and CDR2: SGHTA and FQGNSA.

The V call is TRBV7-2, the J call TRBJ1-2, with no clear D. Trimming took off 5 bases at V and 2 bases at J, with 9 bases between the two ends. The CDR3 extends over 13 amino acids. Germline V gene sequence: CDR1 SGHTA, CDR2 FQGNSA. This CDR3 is CASSPHSNYGYTF. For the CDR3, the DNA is TGTGCCAGCAGCCCCCATAGCAACTATGGCTACACCTTC.

The CDR3 DNA sequence: TGTGCCAGCAGTGGGGACGGCTACGAGCAGTACTTC. Translated, it gives CASSGDGYEQYF. The rearrangement links TRBV2 to TRBJ2-7; D possibly uses TRBD1 or TRBD2 (5 bases each). V was pared by 4 bases and J by 3 bases, with 7 bases between. This CDR3 contains 12 residues. Germline V gives CDR1 SNHLY, CDR2 FYNNEI.

CDR3 residues: CASSLVVGSSYNEQFF. The CDR3 DNA is TGTGCCAGCAGCTTGGTCGTGGGCTCCTCCTACAATGAGCAGTTCTTC. The chain has TRBV5-4 and TRBJ2-1; D is uncertain. Germline CDR1 is SGHNT and CDR2 is YYREEE (reference sequence). The V and J ends lost 0 bases and 0 bases respectively, with 10 bases between them. The CDR3 loop spans 16 amino acids.

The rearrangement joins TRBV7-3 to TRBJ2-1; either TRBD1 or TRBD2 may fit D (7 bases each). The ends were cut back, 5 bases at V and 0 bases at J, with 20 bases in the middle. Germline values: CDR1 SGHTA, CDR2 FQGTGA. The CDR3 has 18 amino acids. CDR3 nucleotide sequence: TGTGCCAGCAGCCCCAGGGGGTGGCGGGGGAGCTCCTACAATGAGCAGTTCTTC. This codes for CASSPRGWRGSSYNEQFF. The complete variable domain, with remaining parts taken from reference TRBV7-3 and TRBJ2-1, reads GAGVSQTPSNKVTEKGKYVELRCDPISGHTALYWYRQSLGQGPEFLIYFQGTGAADDSGLPNDRFFAVRPEGSVSTLKIQRTERGDSAVYLCASSPRGWRGSSYNEQFFGPGTRLTVL.

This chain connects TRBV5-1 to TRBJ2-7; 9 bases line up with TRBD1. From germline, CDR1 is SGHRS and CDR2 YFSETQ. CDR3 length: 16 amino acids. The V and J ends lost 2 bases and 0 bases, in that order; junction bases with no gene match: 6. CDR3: CASSFQQGAGSYEQYF. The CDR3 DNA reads TGCGCCAGCAGCTTCCAACAGGGGGCGGGCTCCTACGAGCAGTACTTC.

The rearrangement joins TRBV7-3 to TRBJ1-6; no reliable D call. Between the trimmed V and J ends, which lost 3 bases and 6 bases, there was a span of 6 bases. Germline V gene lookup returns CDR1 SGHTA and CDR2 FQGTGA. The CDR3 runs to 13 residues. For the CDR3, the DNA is TGTGCCAGCAGCTTTTCGTCTAATTCACCCCTCCACTTT. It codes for CASSFSSNSPLHF.

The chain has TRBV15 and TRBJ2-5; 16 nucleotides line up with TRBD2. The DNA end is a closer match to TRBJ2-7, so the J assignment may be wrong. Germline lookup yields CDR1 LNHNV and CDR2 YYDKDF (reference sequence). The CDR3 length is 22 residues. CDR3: CATSRDYPIGTSGGEQGYEQYF. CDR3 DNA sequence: TGTGCCACCAGCAGAGATTACCCCATCGGGACTAGCGGGGGGGAGCAGGGGTACGAGCAGTACTTC.

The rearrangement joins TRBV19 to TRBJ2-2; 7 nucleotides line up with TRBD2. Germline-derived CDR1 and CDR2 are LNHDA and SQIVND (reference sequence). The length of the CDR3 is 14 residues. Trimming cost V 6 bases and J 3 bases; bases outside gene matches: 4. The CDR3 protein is CASRPRGDTGELFF. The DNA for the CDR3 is TGTGCCAGTAGACCCCGGGGGGACACCGGGGAGCTGTTTTTT.

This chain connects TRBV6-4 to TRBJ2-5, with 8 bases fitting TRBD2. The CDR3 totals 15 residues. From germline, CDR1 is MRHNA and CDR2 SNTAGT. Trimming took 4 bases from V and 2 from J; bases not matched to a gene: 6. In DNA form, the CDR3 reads TGTGCCAGCAGTGCGGGGGGGACTGATCAAGAGACCCAGTACTTC. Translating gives CASSAGGTDQETQYF.

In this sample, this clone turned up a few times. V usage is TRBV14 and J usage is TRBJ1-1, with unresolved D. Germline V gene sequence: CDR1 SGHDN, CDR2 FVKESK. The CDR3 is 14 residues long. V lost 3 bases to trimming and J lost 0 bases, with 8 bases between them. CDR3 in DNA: TGTGCCAGCAGCCAGAGTCGGATGAACACTGAAGCTTTCTTT. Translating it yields CASSQSRMNTEAFF.

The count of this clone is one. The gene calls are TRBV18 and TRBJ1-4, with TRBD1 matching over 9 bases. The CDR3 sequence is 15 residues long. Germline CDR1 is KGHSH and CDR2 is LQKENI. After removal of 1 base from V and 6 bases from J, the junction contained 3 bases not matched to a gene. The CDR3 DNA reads TGTGCCAGCTCACCACAGACAGGGGGATATGAAAAACTGTTTTTT. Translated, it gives CASSPQTGGYEKLFF.

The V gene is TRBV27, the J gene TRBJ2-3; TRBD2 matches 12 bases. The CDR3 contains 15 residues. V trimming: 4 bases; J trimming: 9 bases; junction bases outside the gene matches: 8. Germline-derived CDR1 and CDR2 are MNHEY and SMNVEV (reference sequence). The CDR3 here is CASSSLAGGHRTQYF. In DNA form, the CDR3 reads TGTGCCAGCAGTTCGCTAGCGGGGGGGCATCGGACGCAGTATTTT.

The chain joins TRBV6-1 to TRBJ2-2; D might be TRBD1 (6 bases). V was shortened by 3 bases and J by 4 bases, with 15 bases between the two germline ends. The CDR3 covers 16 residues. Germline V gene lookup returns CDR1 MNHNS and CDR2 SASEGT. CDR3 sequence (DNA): TGTGCCAGCAGTGACGTCCAGGGGATAATCACCGGGGAGCTGTTTTTT. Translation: CASSDVQGIITGELFF.

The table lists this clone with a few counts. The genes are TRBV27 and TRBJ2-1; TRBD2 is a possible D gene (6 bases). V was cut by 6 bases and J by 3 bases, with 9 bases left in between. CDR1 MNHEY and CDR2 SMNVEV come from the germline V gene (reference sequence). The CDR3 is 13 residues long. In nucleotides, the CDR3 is TGTGCCAGCAGGGAGGGAAACTACAATGAGCAGTTCTTC. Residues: CASREGNYNEQFF.

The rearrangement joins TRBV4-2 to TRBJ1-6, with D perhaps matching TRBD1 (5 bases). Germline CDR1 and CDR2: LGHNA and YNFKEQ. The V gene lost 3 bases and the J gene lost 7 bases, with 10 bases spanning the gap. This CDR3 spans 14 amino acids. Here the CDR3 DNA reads TGTGCCAGCAGCCACCCACAGGACAATTCACCCCTCCACTTT. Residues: CASSHPQDNSPLHF.

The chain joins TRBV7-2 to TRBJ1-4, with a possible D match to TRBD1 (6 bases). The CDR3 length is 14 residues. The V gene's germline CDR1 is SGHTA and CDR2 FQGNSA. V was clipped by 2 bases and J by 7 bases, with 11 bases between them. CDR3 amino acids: CASSLTGGPEKLFF. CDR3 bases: TGTGCCAGCAGCTTAACGGGGGGCCCTGAAAAACTGTTTTTT.

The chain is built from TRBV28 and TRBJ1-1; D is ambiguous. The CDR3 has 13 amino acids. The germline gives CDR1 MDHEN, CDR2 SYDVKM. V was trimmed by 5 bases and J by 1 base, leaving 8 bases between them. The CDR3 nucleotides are TGTGCCAGCAGTCCGATTGCGAACACTGAAGCTTTCTTT. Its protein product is CASSPIANTEAFF.

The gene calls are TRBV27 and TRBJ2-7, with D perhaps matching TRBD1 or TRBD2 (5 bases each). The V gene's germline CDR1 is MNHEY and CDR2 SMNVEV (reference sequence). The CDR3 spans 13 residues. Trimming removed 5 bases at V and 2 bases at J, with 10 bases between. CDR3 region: CASSQGPTYEQYF. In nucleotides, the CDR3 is TGTGCCAGCAGTCAGGGACCTACCTACGAGCAGTACTTC.

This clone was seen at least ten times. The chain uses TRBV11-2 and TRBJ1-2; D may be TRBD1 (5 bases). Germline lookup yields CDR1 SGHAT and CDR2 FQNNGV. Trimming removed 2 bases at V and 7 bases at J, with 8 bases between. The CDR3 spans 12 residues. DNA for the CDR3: TGTGCCAGCAGCTTAATGGGGGGTGGCTACACCTTC. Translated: CASSLMGGGYTF.